This is a list of T cell receptor beta chains from one sample in a study of shared clonotypes between healthy human individuals. The repertoire was sequenced with immunoSEQ multiplex PCR; TCRdb's copy has only in-frame clones and lacks some. The table includes around 2.1 million clones, under 97% detected once. The sample taken for sequencing was naive CD4+ T cells sorted from blood. These receptors were collected from a man aged 18 to 30 in good health. Both conserved end residues are part of each CDR3. D genes are given only for firm matches.

-,TRBV7-2,TRBJ1-1,TGTGCCAGCAGCCCCCCTAACTTAAACGCTTTCTTT,CASSPPNLNAFF
TRBD2,TRBV6-6,TRBJ2-1,TGTGCCAGCGCGGCTAGCGGGTCTTACAATGAGCAGTTCTTC,CASAASGSYNEQFF
-,TRBV12-2,TRBJ2-4,TGTGCAAGTCGCTCTCCAGCGGGCAAGGACATTCAGTACTTC,CASRSPAGKDIQYF
-,TRBV6-5,TRBJ2-7,TGTGCCAGCACCGGGGTTCCGAGCCTGTACTACGAGCAGTACTTC,CASTGVPSLYYEQYF
TRBD2,TRBV5-4,TRBJ2-3,TGTGCCAGCAGCTTGGAGGTTCTAGCGGGAGTCGGCACAGATACGCAGTATTTT,CASSLEVLAGVGTDTQYF
TRBD1,TRBV5-4,TRBJ2-2,TGTGCCAGCAGCCCACCGGGACAGGGGAAAACCGGGGAGCTGTTTTTT,CASSPPGQGKTGELFF
-,TRBV16,TRBJ2-7,TGTGCCAGCAGCCAATGGGGAGGGGGAGGCGAGCAGTACTTC,CASSQWGGGGEQYF
TRBD1,TRBV25-1,TRBJ2-1,TGTGCCAGCAGTTCTATACCCGGGACAGGGGCCTACAATGAGCAGTTCTTC,CASSSIPGTGAYNEQFF
-,TRBV15,TRBJ1-6,TGTGCCACCAGCAGAGTCCGGGATAATTCACCCCTCCACTTT,CATSRVRDNSPLHF
TRBD2,TRBV11-3,TRBJ2-5,TGTGCCAGCAGCTCGGGACTAGCGGGCCAAGAGACCCAGTACTTC,CASSSGLAGQETQYF
TRBD1,TRBV10-3,TRBJ2-6,TGTGCCATCCGTGACAGGGGTACGGGGGCCAACGTCCTGACTTTC,CAIRDRGTGANVLTF
-,TRBV29-1,TRBJ1-1,TGCAGCGGGGGTGGGGATAGGACTGAAGCTTTCTTT,CSGGGDRTEAFF
-,TRBV28,TRBJ1-6,TGTGCCAGCAGTCGTGGCGGCCGATCACCCCTCCACTTT,CASSRGGRSPLHF
-,TRBV6-4,TRBJ2-7,TGTGCCAGCAGTGACTCGAGAGGGGGGGTTCTCGCCTACGAGCAGTACTTC,CASSDSRGGVLAYEQYF
-,TRBV7-2,TRBJ2-5,TGTGCCAGCAGCTCCCGGGAGACACGAAGGGGCGAGACCCAGTACTTC,CASSSRETRRGETQYF
TRBD1,TRBV6-6,TRBJ2-7,TGTGCCAGCGCAGGACAGGGGGGATACGAGCAGTACTTC,CASAGQGGYEQYF
TRBD1,TRBV5-4,TRBJ1-2,TGTGCCAGCAGCTTGGGGTGGGACAGGGGCCACTATGGCTACACCTTC,CASSLGWDRGHYGYTF
TRBD2,TRBV7-2,TRBJ2-7,TGTGCCAGCAGCCCCTTAGCGGGAGGGCCTCACGAGCAGTACTTC,CASSPLAGGPHEQYF
TRBD1,TRBV5-4,TRBJ1-1,TGTGCCAGCAGACGAACAGGGGGCCGAACTGAAGCTTTCTTT,CASRRTGGRTEAFF
TRBD1,TRBV18,TRBJ2-7,TGTGCCAGCTCACCCCCGGGACAGGGCAAATACGAGCAGTACTTC,CASSPPGQGKYEQYF
TRBD1,TRBV7-9,TRBJ1-5,TGTGCCAGCAGCTTAGCAACAGGGGGCGGTGGCAATCAGCCCCAGCATTTT,CASSLATGGGGNQPQHF
-,TRBV7-7,TRBJ2-5,TGTGCTAGCAGCCCAGTGGGAATTCAAGAGACCCAGTACTTC,CASSPVGIQETQYF